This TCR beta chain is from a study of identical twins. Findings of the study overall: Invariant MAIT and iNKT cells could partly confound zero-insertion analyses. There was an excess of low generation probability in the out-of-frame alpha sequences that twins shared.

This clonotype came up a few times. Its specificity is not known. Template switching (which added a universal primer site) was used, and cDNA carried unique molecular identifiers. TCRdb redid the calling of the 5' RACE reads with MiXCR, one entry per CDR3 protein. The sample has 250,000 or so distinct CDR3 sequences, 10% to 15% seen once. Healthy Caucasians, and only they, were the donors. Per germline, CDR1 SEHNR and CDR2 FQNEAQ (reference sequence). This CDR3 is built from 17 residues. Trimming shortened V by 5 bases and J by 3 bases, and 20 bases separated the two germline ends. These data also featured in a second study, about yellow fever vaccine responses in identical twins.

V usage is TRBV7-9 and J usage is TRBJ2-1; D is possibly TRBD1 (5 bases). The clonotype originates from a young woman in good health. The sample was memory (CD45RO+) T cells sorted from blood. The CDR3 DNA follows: TGTGCCAGCAGCGCCAATAGGGGAACTGACAGCTACAATGAGCAGTTCTTC. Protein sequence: CASSANRGTDSYNEQFF.